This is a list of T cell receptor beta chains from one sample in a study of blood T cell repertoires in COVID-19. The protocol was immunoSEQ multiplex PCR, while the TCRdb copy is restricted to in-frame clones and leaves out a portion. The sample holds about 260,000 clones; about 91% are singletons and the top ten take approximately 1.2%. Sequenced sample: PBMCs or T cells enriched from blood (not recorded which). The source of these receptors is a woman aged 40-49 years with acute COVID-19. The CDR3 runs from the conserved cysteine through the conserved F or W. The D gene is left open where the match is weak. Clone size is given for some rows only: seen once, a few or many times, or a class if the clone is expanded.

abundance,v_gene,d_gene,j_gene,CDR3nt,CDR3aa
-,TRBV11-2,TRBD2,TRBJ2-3,TGTGCCAGCAGCTTTCTAGCGGGGAACACAGATACGCAGTATTTT,CASSFLAGNTDTQYF
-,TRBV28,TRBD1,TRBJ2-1,TGTGCCAGCAGTACGCCGGGACAGATCTACAATGAGCAGTTCTTC,CASSTPGQIYNEQFF
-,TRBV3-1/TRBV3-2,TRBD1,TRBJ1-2,TGTGCCAGCAGCCAAGAAATCAGGGGGGACTATGGCTACACCTTC,CASSQEIRGDYGYTF
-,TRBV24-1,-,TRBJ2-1,TGTGCCACCAGTGATTTTGGGTCGGGGAGGAGCAATGAGCAGTTCTTC,CATSDFGSGRSNEQFF
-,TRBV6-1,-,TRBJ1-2,TGTGCCAGCAGTGAAGCTGCGGGGCACTACACCTTC,CASSEAAGHYTF
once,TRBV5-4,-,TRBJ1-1,TGTGCCAGCAGCCCGCCTGCGGGGGGGTACGGTGAAGCTTTCTTT,CASSPPAGGYGEAFF
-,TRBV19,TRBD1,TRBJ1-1,TGTGCCAGTAATCACAGGGGGCTCACTGAAGCTTTCTTT,CASNHRGLTEAFF
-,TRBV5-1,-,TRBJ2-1,TGCGCCAGCAGCTTGATGCATCAGGGCAATGAGCAGTTCTTC,CASSLMHQGNEQFF
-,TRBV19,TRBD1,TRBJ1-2,TGTGCCAGTAGTCTTGCCGGGACAGGCCGTCGGGAGGGCTACACCTTC,CASSLAGTGRREGYTF
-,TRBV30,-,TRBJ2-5,TGTGCCTGGACTAGCAGGGAGACCCAGTACTTC,CAWTSRETQYF
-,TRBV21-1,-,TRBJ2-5,TGTGCCAGCCCCCTAGCGGGAGTAGGGGAGACCCAGTACTTC,CASPLAGVGETQYF
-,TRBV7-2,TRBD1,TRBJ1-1,TGTGCCAGCAGCCCCCGCGTAGGACAGGGGACGCACCGAGAAGCTTTCTTT,CASSPRVGQGTHREAFF
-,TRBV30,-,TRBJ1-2,TGTGCCTGGAGCCCAGGATTAGCTAACTATGGCTACACCTTC,CAWSPGLANYGYTF
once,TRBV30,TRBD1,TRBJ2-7,TGTGCCTGGAGTTCCGGACAGGGCTTCGAGCAGTACTTC,CAWSSGQGFEQYF
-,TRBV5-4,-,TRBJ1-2,TGTGCCAGCAGCTTGGGACTTCCTGCTAACTATGGCTACACCTTC,CASSLGLPANYGYTF
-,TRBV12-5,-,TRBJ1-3,TGTGCTAGTGGTTTGGGAGTTTCCGGAAACACCATATATTTT,CASGLGVSGNTIYF
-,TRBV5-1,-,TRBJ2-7,TGCGCCAGCAGCTTTACGGGGTCAGGGGACGAGCAGTACTTC,CASSFTGSGDEQYF
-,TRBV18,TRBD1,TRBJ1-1,TGTGCCAGCTCACCATGGCGACAGGGGGACACTGAAGCTTTCTTT,CASSPWRQGDTEAFF
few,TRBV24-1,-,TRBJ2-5,TGTGCCACCAGTGATCCTCACCCCGCAGGGACCCAGTACTTC,CATSDPHPAGTQYF
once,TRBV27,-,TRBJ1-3,TGTGCCAGTGCCGGGACATCGAAATCTGGAAACACCATATATTTT,CASAGTSKSGNTIYF
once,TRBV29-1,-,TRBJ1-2,TGCAGCGTTGAAGGTTACAGGTCCGGCTACACCTTC,CSVEGYRSGYTF
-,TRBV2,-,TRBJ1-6,TGTGCCAGCAAGACCCCGGGGTCCTATAATTCACCCCTCCACTTT,CASKTPGSYNSPLHF
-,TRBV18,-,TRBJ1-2,TGTGCCAGCTCACCAACGCACAGGAATGGCTACACCTTC,CASSPTHRNGYTF
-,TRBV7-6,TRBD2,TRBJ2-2,TGTGCCAGCAGCGCCCCCTCGATTTTTAGCGGGGGGAACACCGGGGAGCTGTTTTTT,CASSAPSIFSGGNTGELFF
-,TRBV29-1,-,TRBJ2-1,TGCAGCGTTGTCGCATGGGCTGGGAGTCCCTACAATGAGCAGTTCTTC,CSVVAWAGSPYNEQFF
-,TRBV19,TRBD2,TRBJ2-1,TGTGCCAGTAGTATTGGGTATGGTCGGACTAGTCATCACAATGAGCAGTTCTTC,CASSIGYGRTSHHNEQFF
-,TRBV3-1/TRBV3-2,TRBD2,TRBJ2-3,TGTGCCAGCAGCCCCCTAGCGGGAAACACAGATACGCAGTATTTT,CASSPLAGNTDTQYF
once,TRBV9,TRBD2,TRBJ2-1,TGTGCCAGCAGCGCCGGACTAGCGGGATTTCCCCGCTCCTACAATGAGCAGTTCTTC,CASSAGLAGFPRSYNEQFF
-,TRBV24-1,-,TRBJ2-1,TGTGCCACCGGAGCCTCTGAGACCTACAATGAGCAGTTCTTC,CATGASETYNEQFF
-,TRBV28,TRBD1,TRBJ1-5,TGTGCCAGCAGCACCACAGGGGTCAATCAGCCCCAGCATTTT,CASSTTGVNQPQHF
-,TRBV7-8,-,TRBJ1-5,TGTGCCAGCAGCTTAGCGACAGGTTGGAGGACCCAGCATTTT,CASSLATGWRTQHF
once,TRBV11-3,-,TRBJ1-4,TGTGCCAGCAGCCCACCAGGGGTCGTAAAACTGTTTTTT,CASSPPGVVKLFF
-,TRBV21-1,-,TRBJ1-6,TGTGCCAGCCGGGACAGGGTTTTATCACCCCTCCACTTT,CASRDRVLSPLHF
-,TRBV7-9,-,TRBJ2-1,TGTGCCAGCAGCCCCTGGGACTTCCCCTACAATGAGCAGTTCTTC,CASSPWDFPYNEQFF
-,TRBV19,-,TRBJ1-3,TGTGCCAGCCGGGACTTCTACTCTGGAAACACCATATATTTT,CASRDFYSGNTIYF
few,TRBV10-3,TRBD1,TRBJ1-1,TGTGCCATCAGAGATAGGGGGCGGAGGGACACTGAAGCTTTCTTT,CAIRDRGRRDTEAFF
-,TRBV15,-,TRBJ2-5,TGTGCCACCAGCATTAGCGTAGGGGGAGAGACCCAGTACTTC,CATSISVGGETQYF
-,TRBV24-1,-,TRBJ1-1,TGTGCCACCAGTGACCCGGTCGTGGTTACGGGAGCTTTCTTT,CATSDPVVVTGAFF
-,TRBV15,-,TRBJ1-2,TGTGCCACCAGCAGAGAGGACAGAAGCTATGGCTACACCTTC,CATSREDRSYGYTF
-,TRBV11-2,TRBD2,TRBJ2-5,TGTGCCAGCCGCAAGGGACTATCGGGGGACCAAGAGACCCAGTACTTC,CASRKGLSGDQETQYF
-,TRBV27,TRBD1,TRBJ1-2,TGTGCCAGCAGTTTCAACAGGGGTGACTACACCTTC,CASSFNRGDYTF
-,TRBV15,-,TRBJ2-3,TGTGCCACCAGCAGAGTTAGAGATACGCAGTATTTT,CATSRVRDTQYF
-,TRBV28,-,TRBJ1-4,TGTGCCAGCAGCTTGTTAGGGGCCCTAGATGAAAAACTGTTTTTT,CASSLLGALDEKLFF
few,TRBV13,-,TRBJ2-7,TGTGCCAGCAGCTTAGTAAATCGACAGATCTACGAGCAGTACTTC,CASSLVNRQIYEQYF
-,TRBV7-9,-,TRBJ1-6,TGTGCCAGCAGCACGCTAGGTTCACCCCTCCACTTT,CASSTLGSPLHF
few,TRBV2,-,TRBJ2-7,TGTGCCAGCAGGGAGGGGTACGAGCAGTACTTC,CASREGYEQYF